Below are 8 T cell receptor beta chains sequenced from a single sample in a study of OX40 agonist ivuxolimab in advanced cancers. Data came from immunoSEQ multiplex PCR; TCRdb stores just in-frame clones and leaves some out. The sample lists 65,000 to 75,000 clones, 80% to 90% occurring once. The specimen comprised CD4+ or CD8+ T cells sorted from blood, sampled in a trial of the OX40 agonist ivuxolimab. Every receptor here comes from an adult with an advanced solid tumor such as melanoma, head and neck, liver or kidney cancer.

This rearrangement joins TRBV18 to TRBJ2-5; 9 bases align to TRBD1. In germline, CDR1 is KGHSH, CDR2 LQKENI. The CDR3 has 14 amino acids. The V and J ends lost 5 bases and 3 bases, in that order; junction bases with no gene match: 4. The CDR3 DNA sequence: TGTGCCAGCTCATGGGACAGGGTAAAAGAGACCCAGTACTTC. This translates into CASSWDRVKETQYF.

This chain uses TRBV4-2 with TRBJ1-1, with 9 bases that match TRBD1. Trimming took 0 bases from V and 0 from J; bases not matched to a gene: 11. The CDR3 is 19 residues long. From germline, CDR1 is LGHNA and CDR2 YNFKEQ. The DNA for the CDR3 is TGTGCCAGCAGCCAAGACCCGGGACAGGGAGGGGTCATGAACACTGAAGCTTTCTTT. This translates into CASSQDPGQGGVMNTEAFF.

The rearrangement links TRBV15 to TRBJ2-3, with TRBD2 matching 7 bases. J gave up 4 bases and V 8 bases, and 3 bases lay outside the gene matches. Germline assignment: CDR1 LNHNV and CDR2 YYDKDF (reference sequence). CDR3 length: 12 residues. Here the CDR3 DNA reads TGTGCCACCGCGAGCGGGGCAGATACGCAGTATTTT. Its protein product is CATASGADTQYF.

J is TRBJ2-7 and V is TRBV29-1, with D possibly matching TRBD2 (5 bases). With 6 bases removed from V and 5 bases from J, the gap between germline ends came to 14 bases. Per germline, CDR1 SQVTM and CDR2 ANQGSEA. CDR3 size: 12 residues. The CDR3 sequence is CSVARGPHEQYF. The CDR3 coding sequence is TGCAGCGTAGCCAGAGGGCCCCACGAGCAGTACTTC.

The rearrangement uses TRBV19 and TRBJ2-7; tentatively, D is TRBD1 (5 bases). The germline gives CDR1 LNHDA, CDR2 SQIVND (reference sequence). The CDR3 has 16 residues. V dropped 4 bases and J dropped 3 bases, with 19 bases sitting between them. In DNA, the CDR3 is TGTGCCAGTAGTAACGCGCGACAGAAGGCCTACTACGAGCAGTACTTC. Encoded protein: CASSNARQKAYYEQYF.

The chain recombines TRBV18 with TRBJ1-2; TRBD1 matches 7 bases. Germline V gives CDR1 KGHSH, CDR2 LQKENI. The CDR3 sequence is 15 residues long. J gave up 4 bases and V 3 bases, and 8 bases lay outside the gene matches. In DNA, the CDR3 is TGTGCCAGCTCACCGATCCCGACAGGGTCCTATGGCTACACCTTC. Protein product: CASSPIPTGSYGYTF.

CDR3 sequence (DNA): TGCGCCAGCAGTCCCTCCACGGGTCAGCCCCAGCATTTT. This translates into CASSPSTGQPQHF. The rearrangement links TRBV23-1 to TRBJ1-5; no clear D gene. TRBV23-1 is an ORF; its function is uncertain. V dropped 4 bases and J dropped 6 bases, with 10 bases sitting between them. The CDR3 loop spans 13 amino acids.

Remarks on this clone: The junction differs from germline at one of its ends, possibly a read error. This rearrangement joins TRBV5-1 to TRBJ1-1, with a possible D match to TRBD1 (5 bases). The germline V gene has CDR1 SGHRS and CDR2 YFSETQ. The CDR3 consists of 15 residues. The CDR3 DNA reads as TGCGCCAGCAGCTTGTGGGTGGGGGTGAAAACTGAAGCTTTCTTT. It encodes CASSLWVGVKTEAFF.